Below, 28 T cell receptor beta chains from the same sample are listed, as sequenced in a study of response to subunit inactivated influenza vaccine. TCRdb recomputed calls from the RT-PCR reads with MiXCR, one row per CDR3 protein. The sample includes around 490,000 distinct CDR3 sequences, around 8% of them seen just once. The material was PBMCs from blood, obtained around 25 months after vaccination. Source of these receptors: a man aged 50 to 75 who received an inactivated influenza vaccine.

In the case of this clonotype: A read error may be the cause here, since a much bigger clone is one base away. The CDR3 loop reads CASSSDRVEDQPQHF. The CDR3 DNA reads as TGTGCCAGCAGTTCGGACAGGGTTGAAGATCAGCCCCAGCATTTT. This chain connects TRBV12-3 or TRBV12-4 to TRBJ1-5, with TRBD1 matching over 8 bases. The ends lost 4 bases at V and 5 bases at J; junction bases unmatched: 7. The CDR3 sequence is 15 residues long.

The rearrangement links TRBV28 to TRBJ2-7; D is ambiguous. Between the trimmed V and J ends, which lost 4 bases and 2 bases, there was a span of 9 bases. This CDR3 spans 13 amino acids. The germline V gene has CDR1 MDHEN and CDR2 SYDVKM. Here the CDR3 reads CASSSTRTYEQYF. Here the CDR3 DNA reads TGTGCCAGCAGTTCGACAAGAACCTACGAGCAGTACTTC.

This clonotype was seen many times. This chain connects TRBV3-1 to TRBJ1-2, with D uncertain. V was pared by 3 bases and J by 3 bases, with 2 bases between. This CDR3 is 11 amino acids long. Germline V lookup: CDR1 LGHDT, CDR2 YNNKEL (reference sequence). In nucleotides, the CDR3 is TGTGCCAGCAGCCATTACTATGGCTACACCTTC. This codes for CASSHYYGYTF.

This clonotype was seen more than once but under ten times. CDR3 protein: CASSQDKYNEQFF. The CDR3 DNA is TGTGCCAGCAGCCAAGACAAATACAATGAGCAGTTCTTC. The chain joins TRBV3-1 to TRBJ2-1; D uncertain. The CDR3 is 13 residues long. Looked up from germline, CDR1 is LGHDT and CDR2 is YNNKEL (reference sequence). Trimming took 0 bases from V and 4 from J, leaving 4 bases between them.

This clonotype was observed many times. The chain has TRBV4-1 and TRBJ1-5, with D possibly matching TRBD1 (6 bases). The CDR3 is 15 residues long. CDR1 is MGHRA and CDR2 is YSYEKL in the germline V gene. Trimming left V 0 bases short and J 3 bases short, with 9 bases between. CDR3 nucleotides: TGCGCCAGCAGCCAAGAGAGGGGGGCCAATCAGCCCCAGCATTTT. Translation gives CASSQERGANQPQHF.

This clonotype was found a few times. The rearrangement joins TRBV7-8 to TRBJ1-4; the D is unclear. The ends were cut back, 6 bases at V and 6 bases at J, with 14 bases in the middle. This CDR3 contains 14 residues. Germline V gene sequence: CDR1 SGHVS, CDR2 FQNEAQ. The CDR3 sequence: CASRLGMRDEKLFF. For the CDR3, the DNA is TGTGCCAGCAGACTAGGGATGAGGGATGAAAAACTGTTTTTT.

V is TRBV10-3 and J is TRBJ1-4; a possible D gene is TRBD1 (5 bases). The ends were cut back, 5 bases at V and 0 bases at J, with 7 bases in the middle. There are 14 residues in the CDR3. Germline loops: CDR1 ENHRY, CDR2 SYGVKD. The CDR3 here is CAISSGTTNEKLFF. The CDR3 region has the DNA TGTGCCATCAGTTCAGGGACAACTAATGAAAAACTGTTTTTT.

This clonotype was detected a few times. The rearrangement links TRBV3-1 to TRBJ2-7; TRBD1 might be the D (6 bases). The CDR3 has 15 amino acids. Trimming took off 1 base at V and 3 bases at J, with 13 bases between the two ends. In germline, CDR1 is LGHDT, CDR2 YNNKEL (reference sequence). CDR3 protein: CASSQVSDSRYEQYF. CDR3 coding DNA: TGTGCCAGCAGCCAAGTTTCGGACAGCCGCTACGAGCAGTACTTC.

CDR3 sequence: CASSLGLAGLFF. CDR3 coding DNA: TGTGCCAGCAGCCTGGGACTAGCGGGATTATTCTTC. The V gene is TRBV7-2, the J gene TRBJ2-1; 13 bases match TRBD2. The V and J ends lost 5 bases and 16 bases, in that order; junction bases with no gene match: 5. Germline V gives CDR1 SGHTA, CDR2 FQGNSA. The CDR3 runs 12 residues. Full variable domain (remainder filled in from reference TRBV7-2 and TRBJ2-1): GAGVSQSPSNKVTEKGKDVELRCDPISGHTALYWYRQSLGQGLEFLIYFQGNSAPDKSGLPSDRFSAERTGGSVSTLTIQRTQQEDSAVYLCASSLGLAGLFFGPGTRLTVL.

The rearrangement uses TRBV11-2 and TRBJ2-7; D gene unclear. CDR1 and CDR2 (germline): SGHAT, FQNNGV. Trimming removed 5 bases at V and 2 bases at J, with 10 bases between. CDR3 length: 13 amino acids. The DNA of the CDR3 is TGTGCCAGCAGCCCGTACACCACCTACGAGCAGTACTTC. It translates to CASSPYTTYEQYF.

This clonotype was observed a handful of times. The chain employs TRBV11-1 and TRBJ1-1; maybe TRBD1 (6 bases). CDR1 is SGHAT, CDR2 FQDESV, per germline (reference sequence). CDR3 length: 16 residues. Trimming shortened V by 2 bases and J by 3 bases, and 16 bases separated the two germline ends. The CDR3 bases are TGTGCCAGCAGCTTAAGCCCCCCGAACAGGGACACTGAAGCTTTCTTT. It is translated as CASSLSPPNRDTEAFF.

The chain recombines TRBV7-2 with TRBJ2-4; D may be TRBD2 (5 bases). Per the germline V gene, CDR1 is SGHTA and CDR2 is FQGNSA. There are 12 residues in the CDR3. V gave up 5 bases and J gave up 7 bases, with 9 bases separating them. For the CDR3, the DNA is TGTGCCAGCAGCAGTCGGGGTAACATTCAGTACTTC. Translating gives CASSSRGNIQYF.

This sequence joins TRBV18 and TRBJ2-2; D could derive from TRBD1 or TRBD2 (8 bases each). V lost 2 bases and J lost 5, with 18 bases in between. From germline, CDR1 is KGHSH and CDR2 LQKENI. The CDR3 spans 17 residues. CDR3 sequence reads: CASSPDRGLVRTGELFF. The CDR3, as DNA: TGTGCCAGCTCACCAGACAGGGGACTAGTGAGGACCGGGGAGCTGTTTTTT.

This clonotype was seen only a few times. V is TRBV5-1 and J is TRBJ1-2, with D possibly being TRBD1 (5 bases). Per germline, CDR1 SGHRS and CDR2 YFSETQ. Trimming stripped 4 bases from V and 2 bases from J, with 12 bases between. This CDR3 is 14 amino acids long. The CDR3 loop is CASSAGTANYGYTF. The CDR3 nucleotides read TGCGCCAGCAGCGCCGGGACGGCCAACTATGGCTACACCTTC.

The chain is built from TRBV6-5 and TRBJ2-5; unclear D gene. Germline assignment: CDR1 MNHEY and CDR2 SVGAGI. Trimming stripped 0 bases from V and 2 bases from J, with 16 bases between. The length of the CDR3 is 17 residues. The CDR3 bases are TGTGCCAGCAGTTACTCAGACCAAGACCAAGATCAAGAGACCCAGTACTTC. It is translated as CASSYSDQDQDQETQYF.

This sequence joins TRBV7-9 and TRBJ2-4; perhaps TRBD2 as D (6 bases). The V gene lost 2 bases and the J gene lost 7 bases, with 15 bases spanning the gap. CDR1 SEHNR and CDR2 FQNEAQ come from the germline V gene (reference sequence). The CDR3 runs to 15 residues. The CDR3 reads CASSLRGGKGNIQYF. CDR3 in DNA: TGTGCCAGCAGCTTACGTGGAGGGAAGGGGAACATTCAGTACTTC.

The chain couples TRBV20-1 to TRBJ2-7; D possibly corresponds to TRBD2 (5 bases). The CDR3 runs 13 residues. Trimming left V 3 bases short and J 0 bases short, with 9 bases between. Germline V gene lookup returns CDR1 DFQATT and CDR2 SNEGSKA (reference sequence). Here the CDR3 DNA reads TGCAGTGCTAGGATAGCGAGCTCCTACGAGCAGTACTTC. Residues: CSARIASSYEQYF.

This clonotype was detected only a few times. V and J are TRBV6-1 and TRBJ2-1; 9 positions agree with TRBD2. Germline V gene data show CDR1 as MNHNS and CDR2 as SASEGT. The CDR3 consists of 15 residues. The ends lost 6 bases at V and 2 bases at J; junction bases unmatched: 5. The CDR3 region is CASSFSGGPYNEQFF. DNA for the CDR3: TGTGCCAGCAGCTTCAGCGGGGGGCCCTACAATGAGCAGTTCTTC.

This chain links TRBV12-3 or TRBV12-4 with TRBJ2-1; tentatively, D is TRBD1 (6 bases). The germline V and J ends were trimmed by 1 base and 0 bases, with 13 bases remaining between them. This CDR3 has 17 residues. Here the CDR3 DNA reads TGTGCCAGCAGTTTAGGGGGGCCAAGGAGCTCCTACAATGAGCAGTTCTTC. Residues: CASSLGGPRSSYNEQFF.

This clonotype was recorded many times. The chain uses TRBV6-1 and TRBJ2-7; 13 bases agree with TRBD2. Germline CDR1 and CDR2: MNHNS and SASEGT. The trim removed 10 bases at V and 5 bases at J, leaving 5 bases unmatched. The CDR3 is 13 amino acids. CDR3 bases: TGTGCCACCACAGGACTAGCGGGGGACGAGCAGTACTTC. As protein: CATTGLAGDEQYF.

A few counts support this clonotype. This chain joins TRBV29-1 and TRBJ2-5, with D possibly being TRBD1 (6 bases). The CDR3 extends over 13 amino acids. The V and J ends lost 4 bases and 1 base respectively, with 10 bases between them. Germline loops: CDR1 SQVTM, CDR2 ANQGSEA. The CDR3 bases are TGCAGCGTTGCCAGGGGTCCCCAAGAGACCCAGTACTTC. Amino acid sequence: CSVARGPQETQYF.

The chain is built from TRBV12-3 or TRBV12-4 and TRBJ2-3; 11 bases are shared with TRBD2. The V segment lost 6 bases and the J segment 5 bases; nucleotides outside the gene matches: 1. There are 13 residues in the CDR3. CDR3 bases: TGTGCCAGCAGGGGACTAGCGGTAGATACGCAGTATTTT. Translated, it gives CASRGLAVDTQYF.

The CDR3 is CSASLAGTDTQYF. CDR3 nucleotides: TGCAGTGCTAGTTTAGCGGGCACAGATACGCAGTATTTT. V gene TRBV20-1 combines with J gene TRBJ2-3; D might be TRBD2 (6 bases). The CDR3 loop spans 13 amino acids. Germline V gene sequence: CDR1 DFQATT, CDR2 SNEGSKA (reference sequence). The V end was cut by 3 bases, the J end by 1 base, with 8 bases between.

There are many counts of this clonotype. This chain links TRBV29-1 with TRBJ2-3; perhaps TRBD1 as D (6 bases). The CDR3 consists of 12 residues. The germline V gene encodes CDR1 SQVTM and CDR2 ANQGSEA. V dropped 3 bases and J dropped 8 bases, with 12 bases sitting between them. The CDR3 protein is CSVDSVGGTQYF. The CDR3 DNA follows: TGCAGCGTTGACTCAGTAGGGGGTACGCAGTATTTT.

The CDR3 DNA is TGTGCCAGCAGCCAAGATAGACAGGCTTCCTACGAGCAGTACTTC. The encoded protein is CASSQDRQASYEQYF. The chain couples TRBV4-2 to TRBJ2-7, with D possibly matching TRBD1 (6 bases). The CDR3 is made up of 15 amino acids. V was clipped by 0 bases and J by 1 base, with 10 bases between them. CDR1 is LGHNA, CDR2 YNFKEQ, per germline.

This sequence joins TRBV25-1 and TRBJ1-4, with a weak D call TRBD1 (5 bases). Trimming took off 5 bases at V and 5 bases at J, with 12 bases between the two ends. CDR1 is MGHDK and CDR2 is SYGVNS in the germline V gene. The CDR3 consists of 14 residues. The CDR3 loop reads CASSLFGTNEKLFF. In DNA form, the CDR3 reads TGTGCCAGCAGTCTATTTGGGACGAATGAAAAACTGTTTTTT.

The V gene is TRBV7-2, the J gene TRBJ2-3, with unresolved D. The CDR3 spans 14 residues. Germline V gene lookup returns CDR1 SGHTA and CDR2 FQGNSA. V lost 2 bases, J lost 14 bases, and 20 bases lay in between. The CDR3 is CASSLYQFGSGRYF. DNA for the CDR3: TGTGCCAGCAGCTTATATCAATTTGGCTCTGGGCGGTATTTT.

This clonotype was counted only a few times. The gene calls are TRBV2 and TRBJ2-5; unclear D gene. CDR1 and CDR2 from the germline V gene are SNHLY and FYNNEI. This CDR3 is built from 11 residues. V was clipped by 2 bases and J by 9 bases, with 7 bases between them. CDR3 sequence: CASSERLAQYF. As DNA, the CDR3 is TGTGCCAGCAGTGAACGGCTGGCCCAGTACTTC.